This T cell receptor (beta chain) derives from a study of preoperative IRX-2 immunotherapy in early breast cancer. Some clones are missing from TCRdb's copy, which holds only in-frame ones; the method was immunoSEQ multiplex PCR. The sample carries 25,000 to 30,000 clones, almost 90% recorded once. This clone is a singleton in its sample. Treatment given: preoperative locoregional IRX-2 cytokine immunotherapy. Preoperative locoregional IRX-2 cytokine immunotherapy was tested in the phase Ib source study. This clonotype was obtained from a human donor with breast cancer. Sample acquisition took place from a patient treated with IRX-2 immunotherapy.

The CDR3 protein is CASSLEIGLDGEQYF. CDR3 DNA: TGTGCCAGCAGCTTGGAAATAGGACTAGATGGCGAGCAGTACTTC. This chain connects TRBV5-4 to TRBJ2-7, with 7 bases aligning to TRBD2. Trimming took 0 bases from V and 6 from J; bases not matched to a gene: 9. The length of the CDR3 is 15 residues. Per germline, CDR1 SGHNT and CDR2 YYREEE (reference sequence). Variable domain in full (rest from reference TRBV5-4 and TRBJ2-7): ETGVTQSPTHLIKTRGQQVTLRCSSQSGHNTVSWYQQALGQGPQFIFQYYREEENGRGNFPPRFSGLQFPNYSSELNVNALELDDSALYLCASSLEIGLDGEQYFGPGTRLTVT.